This T cell receptor beta chain was found in a study of CXCR3-negative and CXCR3-positive naive CD8 T cells. Study details: Sequencing brought in about 135 million TRB reads altogether, and each library got about 1.5 +/- 0.3 million.

Germline V lookup: CDR1 SEHNR, CDR2 FQNEAQ (reference sequence). This CDR3 is built from 12 residues. As to this clonotype: What it recognizes is unknown.

Preparation of TRB cDNA libraries relied on 5' RACE carrying UMI labels. TCRdb re-called the 5' RACE reads and catalogs CDR3 proteins one per entry, DNA excluded. The sample includes some 120,000 distinct CDR3 sequences. Subsets of CD8+ T cells were each sorted in triplicate at around 320,000 cells apiece. Study outcomes and limitations: Comparably high diversity was seen in both naive subsets, and much lower diversity in memory CD8+ cells. Compared with CXCR3-negative naive cells, CXCR3-positive naive cells showed more hydrophobic TRB CDR3s.

The chain couples TRBV7-9 to TRBJ2-1; TCRdb indicates TRBD2, and absent DNA this call remains unverified. The material sequenced was naive CXCR3+ CD8+ T cells from blood. Subset reported: CD45RO-CCR7+CD27+CD95- naive CD8+ T cells expressing CXCR3 (TNR3+). This TCR came from a human donor in good health. Some clones in this sample may be carry-over from other donors' samples. The CDR3 here is CASSLQGRAQFF. The full variable domain, with the rest looked up from reference TRBV7-9 and TRBJ2-1, is DTGVSQNPRHKITKRGQNVTFRCDPISEHNRLYWYRQTLGQGPEFLTYFQNEAQLEKSRLLSDRFSAERPKGSFSTLEIQRTEQGDSAMYLCASSLQGRAQFFGPGTRLTVL.